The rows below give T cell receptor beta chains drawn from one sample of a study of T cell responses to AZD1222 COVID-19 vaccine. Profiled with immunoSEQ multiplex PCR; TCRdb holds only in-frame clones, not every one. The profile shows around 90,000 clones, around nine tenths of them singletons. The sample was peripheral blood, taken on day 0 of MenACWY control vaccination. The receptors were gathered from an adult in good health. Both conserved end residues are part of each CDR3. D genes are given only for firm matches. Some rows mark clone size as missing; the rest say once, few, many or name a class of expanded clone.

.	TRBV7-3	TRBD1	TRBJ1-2	TGTGCCAGCAGCTTAACAGGGACAGGGTCTGGCTACACCTTC	CASSLTGTGSGYTF
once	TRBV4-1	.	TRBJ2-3	TGCGCCAGCAGCCAAGAGGGAACTAGGGTCACAGATACGCAGTATTTT	CASSQEGTRVTDTQYF
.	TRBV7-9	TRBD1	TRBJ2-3	TGTGCCAGCAGCCCACAGGGGAACGGGGCAGATACGCAGTATTTT	CASSPQGNGADTQYF
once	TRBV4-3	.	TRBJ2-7	TGCGCCAGCAGCCAAGGTCTAGTATCCGAGCAGTACTTC	CASSQGLVSEQYF
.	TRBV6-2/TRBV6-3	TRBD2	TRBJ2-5	TGTGCCAGCAGTCCCGGGGGTGGACTAGAGTGGACCCAGTACTTC	CASSPGGGLEWTQYF
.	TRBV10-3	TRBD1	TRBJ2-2	TGTGCCATCAGTGGGCGGACAGGGAACACCGGGGAGCTGTTTTTT	CAISGRTGNTGELFF
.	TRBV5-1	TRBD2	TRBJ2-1	TGCGCCAGCAGCGTCCTAGCGGGGAGTTACAATGAGCAGTTCTTC	CASSVLAGSYNEQFF
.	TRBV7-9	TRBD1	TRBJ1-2	TGTGCCAGCAACTCGGGACAGGGAGACTATGGCTACACCTTC	CASNSGQGDYGYTF
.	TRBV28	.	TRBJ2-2	TGTGCCAGCAGCCTGGACACCGGGGAGCTGTTTTTT	CASSLDTGELFF
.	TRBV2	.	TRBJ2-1	TGTGCCAGCAGTGAATGGGTCGGGCCGAACAATGAGCAGTTCTTC	CASSEWVGPNNEQFF
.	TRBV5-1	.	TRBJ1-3	TGCGCCAGCAGCTTCGGGACTGAGGGAAACACCATATATTTT	CASSFGTEGNTIYF
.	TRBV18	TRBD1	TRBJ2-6	TGTGCCAGCTCATCTATTACCGGACAGGGGGCGAGCGGGGCCAACGTCCTGACTTTC	CASSSITGQGASGANVLTF
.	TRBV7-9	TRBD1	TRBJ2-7	TGTGCCAGCAGTTCCGGGACAGGGCTAGACGAGCAGTACTTC	CASSSGTGLDEQYF
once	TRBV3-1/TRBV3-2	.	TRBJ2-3	TGTGCCAGCAGCCAAGCCCGCACAGATACGCAGTATTTT	CASSQARTDTQYF
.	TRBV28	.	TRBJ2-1	TGTGCCAGCGTGACGGGGAGAGCCTACAATGAGCAGTTCTTC	CASVTGRAYNEQFF
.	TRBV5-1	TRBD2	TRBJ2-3	TGCGCCAGCCAAGCGGGAAACACAGATACGCAGTATTTT	CASQAGNTDTQYF
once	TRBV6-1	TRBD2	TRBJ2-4	TGTGCCAGCAGTGAAGCGGTTAGCGGGGGCGAGAAACTAGCCAAAAACATTCAGTACTTC	CASSEAVSGGEKLAKNIQYF
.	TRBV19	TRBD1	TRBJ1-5	TGTGCCAGTAGTATGGGACAGGGGGGGGAACAGCCCCAGCATTTT	CASSMGQGGEQPQHF
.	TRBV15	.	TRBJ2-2	TGTGCCACCACCCAAGACAGAGGCACCGGGGAGCTGTTTTTT	CATTQDRGTGELFF
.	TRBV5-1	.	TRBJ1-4	TGCGCCAGCAGCTTCGACAGCCCTAATGAAAAACTGTTTTTT	CASSFDSPNEKLFF
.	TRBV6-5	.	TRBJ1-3	TGTGCCAGCAGGATTCCGGGGGGCTTGGCAAACACCATATATTTT	CASRIPGGLANTIYF
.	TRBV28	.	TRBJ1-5	TGTGCCAGCAGTTTTCCCGGGAGCAATCAGCCCCAGCATTTT	CASSFPGSNQPQHF
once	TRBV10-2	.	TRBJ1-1	TGCGCCAGCAGAGACAGGTGGAACACTGAAGCTTTCTTT	CASRDRWNTEAFF
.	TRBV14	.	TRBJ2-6	TGTGCCAGTTCCGTAAGTGGGGCCAACGTCCTGACTTTC	CASSVSGANVLTF
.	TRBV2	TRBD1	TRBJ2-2	TGTGCCAGCAGTACAGGGGGATTGGCCACCGGGGAGCTGTTTTTT	CASSTGGLATGELFF
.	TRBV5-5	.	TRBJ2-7	TGTGCCAGCAGCTTGGAACAGGGTGACTCCTACGAGCAGTACTTC	CASSLEQGDSYEQYF
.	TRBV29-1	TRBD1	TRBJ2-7	TGCAGCGTTGAATCGGGACAGGGGTCCTACGAGCAGTACTTC	CSVESGQGSYEQYF
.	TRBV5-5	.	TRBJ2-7	TGTGCCAGCAGCGCCCACTACGGGGGGCCCCTTGACGAGCAGTACTTC	CASSAHYGGPLDEQYF
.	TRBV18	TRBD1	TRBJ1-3	TGTGCCAGCTCAACAGGGGCCGGCTCTGGAAACACCATATATTTT	CASSTGAGSGNTIYF
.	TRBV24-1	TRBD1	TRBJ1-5	TGTGCCACCAGTGATCCTTCAGGGGGCGGTCAGCCCCAGCATTTT	CATSDPSGGGQPQHF
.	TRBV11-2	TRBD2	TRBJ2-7	TGTGCCAGCAGTCGAGCGGGACCCTACTACGAGCAGTACTTC	CASSRAGPYYEQYF
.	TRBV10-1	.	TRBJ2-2	TGCGCCAGCAGTGAGCTGGCGGGCGGGGAGCTGTTTTTT	CASSELAGGELFF
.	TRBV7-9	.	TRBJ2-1	TGTGCCAGCAGCTTACCTGGCGCGTCCTACAATGAGCAGTTCTTC	CASSLPGASYNEQFF
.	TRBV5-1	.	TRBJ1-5	TGCGCCAGCAGCTGGGGCGACGGCAATCAGCCCCAGCATTTT	CASSWGDGNQPQHF
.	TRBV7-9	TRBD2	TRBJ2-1	TGTGCCAGCAGCACCGTCCCTCTAGCGGGGACCGGCAAGCAGTTCTTC	CASSTVPLAGTGKQFF
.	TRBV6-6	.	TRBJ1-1	TGTGCCAGCAGTTACTCGGGAGCTTTCTTT	CASSYSGAFF
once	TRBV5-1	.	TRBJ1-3	TGCGCCAGCAGCTTGGGACAGTCGTTCTCTGGAAACACCATATATTTT	CASSLGQSFSGNTIYF
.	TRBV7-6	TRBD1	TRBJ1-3	TGTGCCAGCAGCTTAATTACAGGGGGCCTGGGAAACACCATATATTTT	CASSLITGGLGNTIYF
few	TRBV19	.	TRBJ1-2	TGTGCCAGTAGTATGGGAAAAAGGGCCGGCTACACCTTC	CASSMGKRAGYTF
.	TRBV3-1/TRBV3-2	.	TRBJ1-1	TGTGCCAGCAGCCATCACCAGACTACTCAGATGCCTTTCTTT	CASSHHQTTQMPFF
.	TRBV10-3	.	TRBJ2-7	TGTGCCATCAGCGCAGGCCCCACAGGCCAGGCCACGGGCGAGCAGTACTTC	CAISAGPTGQATGEQYF
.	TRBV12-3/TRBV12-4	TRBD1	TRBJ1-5	TGTGCCAGCAGAGGGACAGGGGATCAGCCCCAGCATTTT	CASRGTGDQPQHF
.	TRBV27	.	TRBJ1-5	TGTGCCAGCAGTTCTTTAGGGGGGGCGGATCAGCCCCAGCATTTT	CASSSLGGADQPQHF
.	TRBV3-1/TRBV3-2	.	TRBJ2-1	TGTGCCAGCAGCCAAGAGTTACGGGTGCGCTACAATGAGCAGTTCTTC	CASSQELRVRYNEQFF
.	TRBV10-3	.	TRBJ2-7	TGTGCCATAACGGCGGGCTACGAGCAGTACTTC	CAITAGYEQYF
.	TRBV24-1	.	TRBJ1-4	TGTGCCACCAGTGATTCTGCCGAAAAACTGTTTTTT	CATSDSAEKLFF
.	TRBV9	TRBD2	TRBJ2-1	TGTGCCAGCAGCGTATCTAGCGGGGGGAACAATGAGCAGTTCTTC	CASSVSSGGNNEQFF
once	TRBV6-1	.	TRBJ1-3	TGTGCCAGCAGTGAATTTCAATTAGACGGAATCACTGGAAACACCATATATTTT	CASSEFQLDGITGNTIYF
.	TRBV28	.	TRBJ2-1	TGTGCCAGCCAAACGGGGGCCACTGAGCAGTTCTTC	CASQTGATEQFF
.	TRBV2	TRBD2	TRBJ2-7	TGTGCCAGCAGTGTTCGGGAGGGCTACGAGCAGTACTTC	CASSVREGYEQYF
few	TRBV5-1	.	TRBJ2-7	TGCGCCAGCAGACCCGGGCCCGGGCCTACGGGGGAGCAGTACTTC	CASRPGPGPTGEQYF
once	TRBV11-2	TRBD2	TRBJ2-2	TGTGCCAGCAGCTTAGCATTAGCGGGGGGATTCACCGGGGAGCTGTTTTTT	CASSLALAGGFTGELFF
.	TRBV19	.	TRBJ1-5	TGTGCCAGTACCGCGGGCCAAATGGGGTATAGCAATCAGCCCCAGCATTTT	CASTAGQMGYSNQPQHF
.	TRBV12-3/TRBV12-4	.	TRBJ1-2	TGTGCCAGCAGTTTAGGTAACTATGGCTACACCTTC	CASSLGNYGYTF